One sample yielded the 4 T cell receptor beta chains listed below, sequenced in a study of cytomegalovirus exposure and HLA in healthy donors. Researchers ran the PCR with 60 Vbeta and 13 Jbeta primers. Here immunoSEQ multiplex PCR was the method, and the copy in TCRdb shows in-frame clones only, minus some. This sample carries about 120,000 clones, roughly 80% of them seen once, and the ten largest clones take around 5.2%. The sequenced material came from PBMCs. These receptors were obtained from a man aged 50-59 years in good health and CMV-seropositive.

The chain carries TRBV30 and TRBJ1-6; TRBD1 matches at 9 bases. V trimming: 3 bases; J trimming: 9 bases; junction bases outside the gene matches: 9. The CDR3 has 15 residues. CDR1 and CDR2 (germline): GTSNPN, SVGIG (reference sequence). CDR3 protein: CAWRIRDRVSSPLHF. CDR3 nucleotides: TGTGCCTGGAGGATCCGGGACAGGGTCAGTTCACCCCTCCACTTT.

The genes are TRBV30 and TRBJ2-7, with 15 bases identical to TRBD2. This CDR3 contains 16 residues. Germline V gene sequence: CDR1 GTSNPN, CDR2 SVGIG (reference sequence). Losses at the gene ends were 2 bases for V and 6 bases for J; bases not matched to a gene: 8. CDR3 sequence reads: CAWSPSGLAGGGEQYF. CDR3 DNA sequence: TGTGCCTGGAGTCCATCGGGACTAGCGGGAGGTGGCGAGCAGTACTTC.

The chain carries TRBV19 and TRBJ1-6; 7 positions agree with TRBD1. The V and J ends lost 11 bases and 10 bases, in that order; junction bases with no gene match: 14. The CDR3 consists of 14 residues. From germline, CDR1 is LNHDA and CDR2 SQIVND (reference sequence). In DNA form, the CDR3 reads TGTGCCTCCCAGGGTGGGACAGTTGGATCACCCCTCCACTTT. The encoded protein is CASQGGTVGSPLHF.

This chain connects TRBV30 to TRBJ2-1; 14 bases are a match to TRBD2. CDR1 is GTSNPN and CDR2 is SVGIG in the germline V gene (reference sequence). This CDR3 spans 14 amino acids. With V trimmed by 3 bases and J by 8 bases, 3 bases remained unmatched. The CDR3 loop reads CAWRRTSGGYEQFF. In nucleotides, the CDR3 is TGTGCCTGGAGACGGACTAGCGGGGGGTATGAGCAGTTCTTC. The full variable domain, in which reference TRBV30 and TRBJ2-1 provide the parts outside the CDR3, is SQTIHQWPATLVQPVGSPLSLECTVEGTSNPNLYWYRQAAGRGLQLLFYSVGIGQISSEVPQNLSASRPQDRQFILSSKKLLLSDSGFYLCAWRRTSGGYEQFFGPGTRLTVL.